This T cell receptor (beta chain) was identified in a study of CD8 T cells in ankylosing spondylitis. A single record per CDR3 protein comes from TCRdb applying MiXCR to the 5' RACE reads. This repertoire shows about 510,000 distinct CDR3 sequences, less than 6% found once; its top ten account for approximately 4%. Concerning this clonotype itself: Its matching antigen is unknown.

Overall study results and limits: Fewer than ten highly homologous variants made up a TCR beta motif that seemed to typify ankylosing spondylitis blood. Disease-associated clones were CD8+ and fairly uncommon in peripheral blood. Reportedly, disease-linked clones are significantly enriched in ankylosing spondylitis patients' matched synovial fluid.

V shed 1 base and J shed 8 bases, with 9 bases lying between them. The CDR3 runs 12 residues. Germline values: CDR1 DFQATT, CDR2 SNEGSKA (reference sequence). The clonotype comes from a male donor with ankylosing spondylitis. The chain recombines TRBV20-1 with TRBJ1-5; D gene uncertain. The sequencing sample was made of blood, either unsorted or a sorted T cell fraction (not recorded which). CDR3 loop: CSARVASEPQHF. CDR3 sequence (DNA): TGCAGTGCTAGAGTGGCTTCTGAGCCCCAGCATTTT.